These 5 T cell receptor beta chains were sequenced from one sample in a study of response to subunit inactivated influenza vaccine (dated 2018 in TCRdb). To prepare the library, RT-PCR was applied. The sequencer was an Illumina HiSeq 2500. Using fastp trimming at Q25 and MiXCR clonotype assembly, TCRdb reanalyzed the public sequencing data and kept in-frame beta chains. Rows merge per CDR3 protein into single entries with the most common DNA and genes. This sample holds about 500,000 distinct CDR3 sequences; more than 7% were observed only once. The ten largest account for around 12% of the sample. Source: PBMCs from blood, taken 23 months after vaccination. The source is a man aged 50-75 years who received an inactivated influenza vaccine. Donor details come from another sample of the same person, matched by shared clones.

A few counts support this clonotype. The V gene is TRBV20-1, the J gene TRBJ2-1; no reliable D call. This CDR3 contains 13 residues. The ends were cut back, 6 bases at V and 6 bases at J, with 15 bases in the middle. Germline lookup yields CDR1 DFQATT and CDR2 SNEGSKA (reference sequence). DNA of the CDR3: TGCAGTGCAGGTCTCTTTTCGAGCAATGAGCAGTTCTTC. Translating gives CSAGLFSSNEQFF.

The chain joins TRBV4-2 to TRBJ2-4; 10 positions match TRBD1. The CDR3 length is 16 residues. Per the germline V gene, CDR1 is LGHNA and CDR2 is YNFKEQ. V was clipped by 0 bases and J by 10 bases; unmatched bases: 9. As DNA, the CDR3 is TGTGCCAGCAGCCAAGAGGGCAGTGGACAGGGGGTGATTCAGTACTTC. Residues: CASSQEGSGQGVIQYF.

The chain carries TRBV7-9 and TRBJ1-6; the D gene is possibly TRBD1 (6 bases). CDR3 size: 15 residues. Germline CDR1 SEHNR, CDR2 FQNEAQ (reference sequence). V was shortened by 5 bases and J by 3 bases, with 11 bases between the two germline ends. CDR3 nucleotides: TGTGCCAGCAGCCCGCCGGACAGCTATAATTCACCCCTCCACTTT. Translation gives CASSPPDSYNSPLHF. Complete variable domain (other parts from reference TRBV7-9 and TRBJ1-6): DTGVSQNPRHKITKRGQNVTFRCDPISEHNRLYWYRQTLGQGPEFLTYFQNEAQLEKSRLLSDRFSAERPKGSFSTLEIQRTEQGDSAMYLCASSPPDSYNSPLHFGNGTRLTVT.

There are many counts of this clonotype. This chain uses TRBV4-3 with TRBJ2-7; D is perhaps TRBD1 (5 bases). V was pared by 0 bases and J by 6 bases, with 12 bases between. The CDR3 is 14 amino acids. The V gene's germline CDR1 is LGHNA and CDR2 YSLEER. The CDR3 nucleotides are TGCGCCAGCAGCCAAGATATTCAGGGAACCGAGCAGTACTTC. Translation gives CASSQDIQGTEQYF.

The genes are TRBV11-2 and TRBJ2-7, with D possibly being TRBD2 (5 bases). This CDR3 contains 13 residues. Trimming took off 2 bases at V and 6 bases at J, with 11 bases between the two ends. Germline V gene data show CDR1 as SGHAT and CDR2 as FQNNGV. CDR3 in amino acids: CASSLRRVAEQYF. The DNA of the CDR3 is TGTGCCAGCAGCTTAAGGCGGGTCGCCGAGCAGTACTTC.